Listed below are T cell receptor beta chains from one sample, sequenced in a study of blood T cell repertoires in COVID-19. Using immunoSEQ multiplex PCR, the repertoire was profiled, and TCRdb retains in-frame clones only, with some absent. The table includes roughly 100,000 clones, about nine tenths detected once. Material: peripheral blood. Receptors originate from a man in his forties or fifties with acute or convalescent COVID-19. The CDR3 runs from the conserved cysteine through the conserved F or W. Part of the rows lack a size; the others show once, few, many or a class for expanded clones.

abundance: NA; j_gene: TRBJ2-1; v_gene: TRBV4-1; CDR3aa: CASSQGLAGVEQFF
abundance: NA; j_gene: TRBJ2-2; v_gene: TRBV27; CDR3aa: CASSSQGMTTGELFF
abundance: NA; j_gene: TRBJ1-2; v_gene: TRBV12-5; CDR3aa: CASGLIGGSSSHYGYTF
abundance: NA; j_gene: TRBJ1-2; v_gene: TRBV11-3; CDR3aa: CASSLQGPAYNYGYTF
abundance: few; j_gene: TRBJ2-2; v_gene: TRBV7-8; CDR3aa: CASSTGFGELFF
abundance: NA; j_gene: TRBJ1-5; v_gene: TRBV4-3; CDR3aa: CASSQDRGENQPQHF
abundance: NA; j_gene: TRBJ1-5; v_gene: TRBV19; CDR3aa: CASSIGQGGNQPQHF
abundance: NA; j_gene: TRBJ2-5; v_gene: TRBV4-1; CDR3aa: CASSQEGQGQVGTQYF
abundance: NA; j_gene: TRBJ2-2; v_gene: TRBV5-1; CDR3aa: CASSLPGTRRRGSNTGELFF
abundance: once; j_gene: TRBJ2-3; v_gene: TRBV2; CDR3aa: CASTRGGPDTQYF
abundance: NA; j_gene: TRBJ2-1; v_gene: TRBV24-1; CDR3aa: CATSRTSGRFYNEQFF
abundance: NA; j_gene: TRBJ1-2; v_gene: TRBV6-5; CDR3aa: CASRQTGGYTF
abundance: once; j_gene: TRBJ2-5; v_gene: TRBV2; CDR3aa: CASSAVQETQYF
abundance: few; j_gene: TRBJ2-2; v_gene: TRBV27; CDR3aa: CASSPRSTGELFF
abundance: NA; j_gene: TRBJ2-5; v_gene: TRBV2; CDR3aa: CASNVRGPRETQYF
abundance: NA; j_gene: TRBJ2-2; v_gene: TRBV9; CDR3aa: CASSGGQGVGTGELFF
abundance: NA; j_gene: TRBJ1-5; v_gene: TRBV20-1; CDR3aa: CSASGDQPQHF
abundance: NA; j_gene: TRBJ1-2; v_gene: TRBV19; CDR3aa: CASRGTGTNYGYTF
abundance: NA; j_gene: TRBJ2-1; v_gene: TRBV10-3; CDR3aa: CAISELAGGVEQFF
abundance: NA; j_gene: TRBJ2-6; v_gene: TRBV9; CDR3aa: CASSVLAGGANVLTF
abundance: NA; j_gene: TRBJ2-3; v_gene: TRBV7-9; CDR3aa: CASSRGTGANTQYF
abundance: NA; j_gene: TRBJ1-6; v_gene: TRBV5-1; CDR3aa: CASSGSRDYNSPLHF
abundance: NA; j_gene: TRBJ2-5; v_gene: TRBV7-7; CDR3aa: CASSPKLGLQETQYF
abundance: few; j_gene: TRBJ2-1; v_gene: TRBV27; CDR3aa: CASFSSAKGQFF
abundance: NA; j_gene: TRBJ2-5; v_gene: TRBV29-1; CDR3aa: CSGGGGKETQYF
abundance: few; j_gene: TRBJ2-1; v_gene: TRBV15; CDR3aa: CATSSPGLAGGPGYNEQFF
abundance: NA; j_gene: TRBJ2-1; v_gene: TRBV12-3/TRBV12-4; CDR3aa: CASSFIGPAGQFF
abundance: few; j_gene: TRBJ1-1; v_gene: TRBV19; CDR3aa: CASRTGGSGFGEAFF
abundance: NA; j_gene: TRBJ1-2; v_gene: TRBV7-8; CDR3aa: CASSREGVSNIGYTF
abundance: once; j_gene: TRBJ1-1; v_gene: TRBV5-1; CDR3aa: CASSLGGGVNTEAFF
abundance: NA; j_gene: TRBJ2-7; v_gene: TRBV5-1; CDR3aa: CASSRGGGLYYEQYF
abundance: NA; j_gene: TRBJ1-3; v_gene: TRBV29-1; CDR3aa: CSGGQGGGNTIYF